Following are 13 T cell receptor beta chains from one sample sequenced in a study of CD8 T cells in Susac syndrome. A quantity of about 0.5 to 1 ug RNA underwent reverse transcription using random hexamers. Via MiXCR, TCRdb re-called the immunoSEQ multiplex PCR reads, giving one row per CDR3 protein. The data show about 440,000 distinct CDR3 sequences, around 85% seen once. The specimen was CD8+ T cells from PBMCs. These receptors all stem from a human donor with multiple sclerosis.

This clonotype occurred once. CDR3 bases: TGTGCCACTTCGAGCGGGAATTCTTCAGATACGCAGTATTTT. This codes for CATSSGNSSDTQYF. The chain links TRBV6-4 to TRBJ2-3, with 7 bases that match TRBD2. The CDR3 covers 14 residues. Germline V gives CDR1 MRHNA, CDR2 SNTAGT. The junction had 11 bases not matched to a gene; V was cut back by 10 bases and J by 4 bases.

The V gene is TRBV27, the J gene TRBJ2-7; tentative D call: TRBD1 (5 bases). Germline-derived CDR1 and CDR2 are MNHEY and SMNVEV (reference sequence). The CDR3 is 14 amino acids. V lost 0 bases and J 2 bases, leaving 8 bases between the germline ends. CDR3 residues: CASSLSGQAYEQYF. The CDR3 nucleotides are TGTGCCAGCAGTTTATCCGGACAAGCCTACGAGCAGTACTTC.

The rearrangement links TRBV9 to TRBJ2-1; D ambiguous. CDR3 length equals 14 residues. CDR1 and CDR2 (germline): SGDLS, YYNGEE. Trimming pared 0 bases from V and 8 bases from J, leaving 12 bases between. The CDR3 DNA reads TGTGCCAGCAGCGTAGAGGTTTCGGCGTATGAGCAGTTCTTC. It codes for CASSVEVSAYEQFF.

This clonotype was seen a handful of times. The chain has TRBV12-3 or TRBV12-4 and TRBJ2-7; D uncertain. The CDR3 extends over 13 amino acids. With 3 bases removed from V and 6 bases from J, the gap between germline ends came to 12 bases. This chain's CDR3 is CASSFSVSGEQYF. The CDR3 nucleotides read TGTGCCAGCAGTTTTTCGGTCTCTGGCGAGCAGTACTTC.

This chain uses TRBV9 with TRBJ2-7; TRBD1 matches at 11 bases. Unmatched junction bases numbered 4, after V lost 3 bases and J lost 5 bases. This CDR3 is 14 amino acids long. The germline gives CDR1 SGDLS, CDR2 YYNGEE. CDR3 loop: CASSAGQGANEQYF. The CDR3 region has the DNA TGTGCCAGCAGCGCCGGACAGGGGGCCAACGAGCAGTACTTC.

V and J are TRBV12-3 or TRBV12-4 and TRBJ2-2, with 7 bases fitting TRBD1. The CDR3 has 14 residues. The junction had 8 bases not matched to a gene; V was cut back by 8 bases and J by 5 bases. The CDR3 nucleotides read TGTGCCAGCCTAGAAAACAGGGGAACCGGGGAGCTGTTTTTT. It specifies CASLENRGTGELFF.

The genes are TRBV30 and TRBJ1-2, with a tentative D call TRBD1 (6 bases). Germline CDR1 GTSNPN, CDR2 SVGIG (reference sequence). The CDR3 length is 13 residues. Trimming removed 8 bases at V and 5 bases at J, with 18 bases between. The CDR3 reads CARRWRGEYGYTF. CDR3 DNA: TGTGCCCGCCGGTGGAGGGGGGAATATGGCTACACCTTC. The full variable domain, with the rest looked up from reference TRBV30 and TRBJ1-2, is SQTIHQWPATLVQPVGSPLSLECTVEGTSNPNLYWYRQAAGRGLQLLFYSVGIGQISSEVPQNLSASRPQDRQFILSSKKLLLSDSGFYLCARRWRGEYGYTFGSGTRLTVV.

The chain recombines TRBV6-4 with TRBJ2-1; D might be TRBD1 (6 bases). Germline V gene lookup returns CDR1 MRHNA and CDR2 SNTAGT. Trimming cost V 0 bases and J 5 bases, with 8 bases left between them. This CDR3 contains 14 residues. The CDR3 protein is CASSDSGTNNEQFF. The CDR3 nucleotides read TGTGCCAGCAGTGACTCCGGGACAAACAATGAGCAGTTCTTC.

The J gene is TRBJ1-2, the V gene TRBV10-3; D unresolved. The CDR3 length is 17 residues. The ends were cut back, 0 bases at V and 6 bases at J, with 20 bases in the middle. CDR1 and CDR2 (germline): ENHRY, SYGVKD. The CDR3, as DNA: TGTGCCATCAGTGAGTCGCAGTCGACCGGAAGTTTGAATGGCTACACCTTC. It codes for CAISESQSTGSLNGYTF.

This clonotype was seen more than once but under ten times. The chain couples TRBV25-1 to TRBJ2-7; D unclear. Trimming removed 4 bases from V and 3 bases from J, with 7 bases in between. Germline CDR1 and CDR2: MGHDK and SYGVNS. There are 12 residues in the CDR3. The CDR3 is CASSAEYYEQYF. The CDR3 DNA reads TGTGCCAGCAGTGCGGAGTACTACGAGCAGTACTTC.

The chain links TRBV27 to TRBJ1-6; TRBD1 matches 7 bases. Germline CDR1 MNHEY, CDR2 SMNVEV (reference sequence). The trim removed 5 bases at V and 11 bases at J, leaving 9 bases unmatched. CDR3 length: 14 residues. CDR3 in DNA: TGTGCCAGCAGTCTGACAGGGACACCGACACCCCTCCACTTT. This gives the protein CASSLTGTPTPLHF.

A single count supports this clonotype. The chain combines TRBV20-1 with TRBJ2-1; 7 bases match TRBD1. The V gene end was trimmed by 0 bases and the J gene end by 1 base; junction bases not matched to a gene: 9. Germline V lookup: CDR1 DFQATT, CDR2 SNEGSKA (reference sequence). The CDR3 spans 17 residues. DNA of the CDR3: TGCAGTGCTAGAGATCGGGACAGCCTACATTCCTACAATGAGCAGTTCTTC. This codes for CSARDRDSLHSYNEQFF.

The chain couples TRBV28 to TRBJ2-7; D unclear. Germline values: CDR1 MDHEN, CDR2 SYDVKM. The CDR3 consists of 17 residues. V lost 0 bases and J 2 bases, leaving 17 bases between the germline ends. In DNA, the CDR3 is TGTGCCAGCAGTTTATGCTCCAATGGAGAGTGTCCCTACGAGCAGTACTTC. Translation gives CASSLCSNGECPYEQYF.